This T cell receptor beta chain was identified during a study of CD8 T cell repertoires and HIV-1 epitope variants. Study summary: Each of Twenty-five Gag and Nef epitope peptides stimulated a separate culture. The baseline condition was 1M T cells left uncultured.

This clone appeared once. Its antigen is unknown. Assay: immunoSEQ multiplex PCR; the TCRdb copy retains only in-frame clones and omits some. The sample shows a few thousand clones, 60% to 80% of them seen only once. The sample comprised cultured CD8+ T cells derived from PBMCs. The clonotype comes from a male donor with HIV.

CDR3 protein: CASSSGSGELFF. In DNA, the CDR3 is TGTGCCAGCAGTTCGGGATCCGGGGAGCTGTTTTTT. The chain couples TRBV13 to TRBJ2-2; tentative D call: TRBD2 (5 bases). CDR1 PRHDT and CDR2 FYEKMQ come from the germline V gene (reference sequence). There are 12 residues in the CDR3. V shed 6 bases and J shed 6 bases, with 8 bases lying between them.